Below are 8 T cell receptor beta chains sequenced from a single sample in a study of CD8 T cells in ankylosing spondylitis. Overall study results and limits: About 8 highly homologous variants made up a TCR beta motif that seemed to typify ankylosing spondylitis blood.

Via MiXCR, TCRdb re-called the 5' RACE reads, giving one row per CDR3 protein. The sample carries fewer than 500,000 distinct CDR3 sequences, around 20% recorded once. No antigen is known for these receptors. The specimen was blood, either unsorted or a sorted T cell fraction (not recorded which). The receptors were gathered from a male donor with ankylosing spondylitis.

The genes are TRBV20-1 and TRBJ1-1; no definite D call. Trimming shortened V by 2 bases and J by 0 bases, and 13 bases separated the two germline ends. The CDR3 is made up of 15 amino acids. Germline-derived CDR1 and CDR2 are DFQATT and SNEGSKA (reference sequence). In nucleotides, the CDR3 is TGCAGTGCTAGAAGGTGGGGTCAGATGAACACTGAAGCTTTCTTT. This translates into CSARRWGQMNTEAFF.

This clonotype has more than one count but fewer than ten. V gene TRBV11-1 combines with J gene TRBJ1-6, with D possibly being TRBD1 (5 bases). The CDR3 loop spans 19 amino acids. CDR1 and CDR2 (germline): SGHAT, FQDESV (reference sequence). The V end lost 3 bases, the J end lost 0 bases, and 18 bases lay between the germline ends. The CDR3 sequence is CASSLPRGDLSSYNSPLHF. The CDR3 region has the DNA TGTGCCAGCAGCTTGCCGCGGGGCGACCTTAGCTCCTATAATTCACCCCTCCACTTT.

The chain joins TRBV11-2 to TRBJ2-3; 7 bases map to TRBD1. CDR3 length equals 16 residues. Germline CDR1 reads SGHAT; CDR2 reads FQNNGV. V lost 1 base, J lost 4 bases, and 8 bases stayed unmatched. The DNA for the CDR3 is TGTGCCAGCAGCTTAGGAGGACAGGTCATTTCAGATACGCAGTATTTT. It specifies CASSLGGQVISDTQYF. The full variable domain, in which reference TRBV11-2 and TRBJ2-3 provide the parts outside the CDR3, is EAGVAQSPRYKIIEKRQSVAFWCNPISGHATLYWYQQILGQGPKLLIQFQNNGVVDDSQLPKDRFSAERLKGVDSTLKIQPAKLEDSAVYLCASSLGGQVISDTQYFGPGTRLTVL.

The V call is TRBV7-6, the J call TRBJ2-1, with D tentatively TRBD2 (5 bases). This CDR3 is 14 amino acids long. Trimming took off 6 bases at V and 8 bases at J, with 17 bases between the two ends. The V gene's germline CDR1 is SGHVS and CDR2 FNYEAQ. As DNA, the CDR3 is TGTGCCAGCAGTATCCGCCGGGTTAGCGATGAGCAGTTCTTC. This codes for CASSIRRVSDEQFF.

The gene calls are TRBV12-3 or TRBV12-4 and TRBJ1-1, with D possibly TRBD1 on 6 matching bases. The ends were cut back, 8 bases at V and 1 base at J, with 11 bases in the middle. The CDR3 has 13 amino acids. The CDR3 reads CASLLQGNTEAFF. The CDR3 nucleotides read TGTGCCAGCCTCCTACAGGGGAACACTGAAGCTTTCTTT.

The chain recombines TRBV27 with TRBJ2-7, with 10 bases lining up with TRBD2. Trimming cost V 4 bases and J 5 bases; bases outside gene matches: 11. The CDR3 loop spans 16 amino acids. Germline V gene sequence: CDR1 MNHEY, CDR2 SMNVEV (reference sequence). CDR3 nucleotides: TGTGCCAGCAGTTCGGATCCTAGCGGGAGATCCCACGAGCAGTACTTC. It codes for CASSSDPSGRSHEQYF.

The chain's CDR3 is CSARGPPVTEAFF. The CDR3 nucleotides are TGCAGTGCTAGGGGGCCTCCCGTCACTGAAGCTTTCTTT. The chain combines TRBV20-1 with TRBJ1-1; tentative D call: TRBD1 (5 bases). The germline V and J ends were trimmed by 3 bases and 4 bases, with 12 bases remaining between them. Germline V gene lookup returns CDR1 DFQATT and CDR2 SNEGSKA (reference sequence). The CDR3 loop spans 13 amino acids.

This chain links TRBV6-1 with TRBJ1-2; D is uncertain. The V gene's germline CDR1 is MNHNS and CDR2 SASEGT. The CDR3 spans 13 residues. V lost 6 bases and J 3 bases, leaving 11 bases between the germline ends. CDR3 in amino acids: CASRQPIHYGYTF. CDR3 DNA: TGTGCCAGCAGACAGCCCATCCACTATGGCTACACCTTC.